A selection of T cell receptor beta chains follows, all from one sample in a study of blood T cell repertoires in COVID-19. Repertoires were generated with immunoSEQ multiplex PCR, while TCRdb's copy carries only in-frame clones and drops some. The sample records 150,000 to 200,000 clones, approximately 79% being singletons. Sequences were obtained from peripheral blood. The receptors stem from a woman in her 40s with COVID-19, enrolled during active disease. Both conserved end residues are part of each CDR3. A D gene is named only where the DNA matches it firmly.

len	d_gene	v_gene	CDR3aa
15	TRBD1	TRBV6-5	CASSTTGGTTDTQYF
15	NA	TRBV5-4	CASSLDSGGNNEQFF
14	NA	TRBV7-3	CASSPNPGVHTQYF
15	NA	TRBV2	CASTREQGSVGELFF
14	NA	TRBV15	CATSQQVMNTEAFF
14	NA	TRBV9	CASSRGLGSEKLFF
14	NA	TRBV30	CAFLLPGFNYGYTF
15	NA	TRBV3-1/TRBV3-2	CASSPFLTGAGELFF
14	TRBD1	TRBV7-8	CASSLGQGNYGYTF
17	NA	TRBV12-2	CASRLPPGTDSNQPQHF
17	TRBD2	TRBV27	CASSLRGLAGGLNEQFF
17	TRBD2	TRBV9	CASSNVREGRWYNEQFF
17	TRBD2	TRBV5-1	CASSPLLAGLSTDTQYF
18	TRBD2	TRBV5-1	CASSLPSGSNRDYYEQFF